The clone carrying this T cell receptor beta chain was seen a handful of times. Within the sample, other DNA sequences also encode this same CDR3. The data were obtained in a study of cytomegalovirus exposure and HLA in healthy donors. V lost 3 bases and J 0 bases, leaving 8 bases between the germline ends. Per the germline V gene, CDR1 is MDHEN and CDR2 is SYDVKM. This CDR3 region has 14 residues. The PCR was carried out with 60 Vbeta primers and 13 Jbeta primers. Sequenced by immunoSEQ multiplex PCR; TCRdb stores in-frame clones only, minus some. The data show 150,000 or so clones, more than 60% seen once.

The chain carries TRBV28 and TRBJ1-2; D is possibly TRBD1 (5 bases). The source is a woman in her 40s in good health and CMV-seropositive. The material sequenced was PBMCs. CDR3 region: CASSLGQANYGYTF. The CDR3 DNA sequence: TGTGCCAGCAGTTTGGGGCAGGCTAACTATGGCTACACCTTC.